What follows is one T cell receptor (beta chain) and its context. These data come from a study of patients and donors after allogeneic stem cell transplantation. V was trimmed by 8 bases and J by 0 bases, leaving 4 bases between them. The CDR3 consists of 11 residues. CDR1 and CDR2 from the germline V gene are LGHNA and YNFKEQ. MiXCR, applied by TCRdb to the RT-PCR reads, yields one record per CDR3 protein. In the table there are about 150,000 distinct CDR3 sequences, over 35% of which are singletons. V usage is TRBV4-2 and J usage is TRBJ1-2; D gene unclear. Sequencing used blood, either unsorted or a sorted T cell fraction (not recorded which). This TCR was recovered from a human donor who was either an allogeneic HSCT recipient or a stem cell or donor lymphocyte infusion donor (not recorded which). It is not recorded whose cells these are; they may come from a transplant donor. The CDR3 DNA follows: TGTGCCAGCCAGGCTAACTATGGCTACACCTTC. Translation: CASQANYGYTF.